A single sample gave rise to the 25 T cell receptor beta chains below, sequenced in a study of blood T cells in healthy people across ages. The authors ran a second PCR of about 6 to 12 cycles using a sample-barcoded 5' primer and a J-beta primer mix. Each CDR3 protein gets one entry after TCRdb re-called the 5' RACE reads with MiXCR. Of about 670,000 distinct CDR3 sequences listed, 52% are singletons. Source material: blood. These receptors were taken from a woman of 80 years or more in good health.

This clonotype showed up many times. CDR3 amino acids: CASSLTQGVDTQYF. The CDR3 coding sequence is TGCGCCAGCAGCTTAACTCAGGGAGTGGATACGCAGTATTTT. The chain combines TRBV5-1 with TRBJ2-3; D is perhaps TRBD1 or TRBD2 (5 bases each). The CDR3 sequence is 14 residues long. The ends were cut back, 2 bases at V and 6 bases at J, with 13 bases in the middle. Germline CDR1 and CDR2: SGHRS and YFSETQ.

This chain joins TRBV3-1 and TRBJ2-4; 7 bases fit TRBD2. The J call may be mistaken, given a closer DNA end match to TRBJ2-7. The CDR3 spans 15 residues. Germline loops: CDR1 LGHDT, CDR2 YNNKEL (reference sequence). The DNA of the CDR3 is TGTGCCAGCGCTACCATTAGCGGGTATAAGTACGAGCAGTACTTC. The encoded protein is CASATISGYKYEQYF.

This clonotype was counted at least ten times. The chain couples TRBV10-3 to TRBJ1-5, with TRBD1 matching 8 bases. Germline CDR1 and CDR2: ENHRY and SYGVKD. V was clipped by 0 bases and J by 7 bases; unmatched bases: 5. The CDR3 is 15 amino acids. The CDR3 spells CAISESTGGGQPQHF. As DNA, the CDR3 is TGTGCCATCAGTGAGTCTACAGGGGGTGGGCAGCCCCAGCATTTT.

The chain uses TRBV29-1 and TRBJ2-3; weak D call: TRBD2 (6 bases). The CDR3 is 13 amino acids. V shed 3 bases and J shed 6 bases, with 13 bases lying between them. CDR1 is SQVTM, CDR2 ANQGSEA, per germline. CDR3 loop: CSVDGAGLDTQYF. Here the CDR3 DNA reads TGCAGCGTTGATGGAGCGGGTCTGGATACGCAGTATTTT.

In its sample, this clonotype was seen many times. The genes are TRBV20-1 and TRBJ2-1; 11 bases are shared with TRBD2. V gave up 0 bases and J gave up 9 bases; unmatched junction bases: 10. The CDR3 length is 16 residues. Germline values: CDR1 DFQATT, CDR2 SNEGSKA (reference sequence). The DNA for the CDR3 is TGCAGTGCTAGAGATGTTAGCGGGGGGGCCTTTTCTGAGCAGTTCTTC. This sequence encodes CSARDVSGGAFSEQFF.

The sample holds many counts of this clonotype. The CDR3, as DNA: TGTGCCAGCAGTCCTCTGCGTCGGTTCGCCTACAATGAGCAGTTCTTC. This sequence encodes CASSPLRRFAYNEQFF. This chain joins TRBV12-3 or TRBV12-4 and TRBJ2-1; D is unclear. This CDR3 region has 16 residues. V dropped 5 bases and J dropped 2 bases, with 16 bases sitting between them.

In its sample, this clonotype was seen many times. The J gene is TRBJ2-3, the V gene TRBV29-1, with D uncertain. This CDR3 contains 13 residues. From germline, CDR1 is SQVTM and CDR2 ANQGSEA. The V end lost 3 bases, the J end lost 2 bases, and 9 bases lay between the germline ends. The CDR3 bases are TGCAGCGTTGATGGTCAGTCCACAGATACGCAGTATTTT. It codes for CSVDGQSTDTQYF.

In its sample, this clonotype was seen a few times. One end of the junction does not line up with germline, which may come from a read error. This chain links TRBV12-3 or TRBV12-4 with TRBJ2-1; perhaps TRBD1 as D (6 bases). The CDR3 has 15 amino acids. This CDR3 is CASSSQGSTYDEQFF. DNA for the CDR3: TGTGCCAGCAGTTCCCAGGGGTCGACCTACGATGAGCAGTTCTTC.

This clonotype has a count of ten or more. The chain uses TRBV6-5 and TRBJ2-7; D is perhaps TRBD1 (6 bases). The CDR3 is made up of 11 amino acids. Trimming removed 6 bases from V and 7 bases from J, with 10 bases in between. Germline values: CDR1 MNHEY, CDR2 SVGAGI. CDR3 residues: CASSRGGEQYF. The CDR3 bases are TGTGCCAGCAGCAGGGGCGGGGAGCAGTACTTC.

The J gene is TRBJ1-2, the V gene TRBV27; D possibly corresponds to TRBD1 (6 bases). Trimming took 3 bases from V and 2 from J, leaving 13 bases between them. Germline CDR1 MNHEY, CDR2 SMNVEV (reference sequence). The CDR3 spans 15 residues. The CDR3 nucleotides read TGTGCCAGCAGTTTCGAAGGGGGGGGGAACTATGGCTACACCTTC. Its protein is CASSFEGGGNYGYTF.

This clonotype was detected a few times. Since a much larger clone is just one base distant, this may be a read error. The chain links TRBV15 to TRBJ2-5; D uncertain. The length of the CDR3 is 14 residues. In germline, CDR1 is LNHNV, CDR2 YYDKDF (reference sequence). Trimming stripped 0 bases from V and 11 bases from J, with 16 bases between. This chain's CDR3 is CATSRDHKLNEQYF. The CDR3 DNA reads as TGTGCCACCAGCAGAGATCATAAGCTCAATGAGCAGTACTTC.

The chain joins TRBV9 to TRBJ2-7; TRBD2 matches 10 bases. Looked up from germline, CDR1 is SGDLS and CDR2 is YYNGEE. The CDR3 extends over 14 amino acids. V trimming: 0 bases; J trimming: 7 bases; junction bases outside the gene matches: 4. CDR3 DNA sequence: TGTGCCAGCAGCGTAGTGGGACTAGCGCAGGAGCAGTACTTC. Protein sequence: CASSVVGLAQEQYF.

For this clonotype: The junction and the germline gene differ at one end; a read error may be behind it. The CDR3 DNA reads as TGTGCCAGCAGTCCACGCCAGGGGAGCTCCTACAAGGAGCAGTTCTTC. Translation: CASSPRQGSSYKEQFF. The chain recombines TRBV12-3 or TRBV12-4 with TRBJ2-1, with D possibly being TRBD1 (6 bases). The CDR3 sequence is 16 residues long.

This clonotype was found a few times. This CDR3 reads CATHQGTGANVLTF. CDR3 nucleotides: TGTGCCACTCATCAGGGTACTGGGGCCAACGTCCTGACTTTC. The chain employs TRBV19 and TRBJ2-6; D may be TRBD1 (5 bases). V dropped 10 bases and J dropped 2 bases, with 12 bases sitting between them. CDR3 length: 14 amino acids. Per germline, CDR1 LNHDA and CDR2 SQIVND (reference sequence).

This clonotype was detected only once. This chain uses TRBV27 with TRBJ2-3; TRBD2 is a possible D gene (5 bases). The CDR3 loop spans 17 amino acids. V shed 3 bases and J shed 2 bases, with 18 bases lying between them. Germline V gene sequence: CDR1 MNHEY, CDR2 SMNVEV (reference sequence). CDR3 bases: TGTGCCAGCAGTTTCCAGTTCGGTGCGGGCGTCACAGATACGCAGTATTTT. It specifies CASSFQFGAGVTDTQYF.

This clonotype was seen at least ten times. DNA for the CDR3: TGTGCCAGCAGCCCGACCGACGCCGCGCCGCAGTATTTT. This codes for CASSPTDAAPQYF. This chain uses TRBV9 with TRBJ2-3; no firm D call. Trimming cost V 4 bases and J 10 bases, with 16 bases left between them. Germline V gene data show CDR1 as SGDLS and CDR2 as YYNGEE. The CDR3 is 13 residues long.

About this clonotype itself: Mismatch with germline at one junction end may stem from a read error. The chain links TRBV4-3 to TRBJ2-7; D remains unclear. Germline CDR1 and CDR2: LGHNA and YSLEER. There are 15 residues in the CDR3. The CDR3 DNA sequence: TGCGCTAGCAGCCAAGACCGGACGGATCGATACGAGCAGTACTTC. Translating it yields CASSQDRTDRYEQYF.

The chain combines TRBV4-2 with TRBJ2-5, with 10 positions matching TRBD2. V shed 3 bases and J 4 bases; nucleotides not matched to a gene: 5. CDR1 and CDR2 (germline): LGHNA, YNFKEQ. This CDR3 spans 15 amino acids. The CDR3 is CASSHGTSDRETQYF. The CDR3 DNA is TGTGCCAGCAGCCACGGGACTAGCGATAGAGAGACCCAGTACTTC.

This clonotype has ten or more counts. CDR3 nucleotides: TGTGCCAGCAGTCGCCCTCGGGACAGGGATCACGAGCAGTACTTC. As protein: CASSRPRDRDHEQYF. The genes are TRBV6-6 and TRBJ2-7; 9 bases are shared with TRBD1. This CDR3 has 15 residues. Germline lookup yields CDR1 MNHNY and CDR2 SVGAGI (reference sequence). The junction had 10 bases not matched to a gene; V was cut back by 5 bases and J by 5 bases.

This clonotype was picked up one time. The gene calls are TRBV6-6 and TRBJ1-2, with no clear D. The CDR3 covers 13 residues. The V gene's germline CDR1 is MNHNY and CDR2 SVGAGI (reference sequence). Deletions cut 5 bases from V and 7 bases from J, with 14 bases between. The CDR3 reads CASSQTFGSGYTF. DNA of the CDR3: TGTGCCAGCAGTCAAACATTCGGGAGTGGCTACACCTTC.

The chain carries TRBV2 and TRBJ2-5; unclear D gene. This CDR3 is built from 13 residues. Germline V gene sequence: CDR1 SNHLY, CDR2 FYNNEI. V shed 6 bases and J shed 5 bases, with 13 bases lying between them. The CDR3 sequence is CASSALVGETQYF. In DNA, the CDR3 is TGTGCCAGCAGCGCGCTAGTGGGGGAGACCCAGTACTTC. The complete variable domain, with remaining parts taken from reference TRBV2 and TRBJ2-5, reads EPEVTQTPSHQVTQMGQEVILRCVPISNHLYFYWYRQILGQKVEFLVSFYNNEISEKSEIFDDQFSVERPDGSNFTLKIRSTKLEDSAMYFCASSALVGETQYFGPGTRLLVL.

This clonotype showed up just a few times. The chain couples TRBV7-3 to TRBJ2-3, with no clear D. Trimming removed 1 base from V and 3 bases from J, with 5 bases in between. Germline V gives CDR1 SGHTA, CDR2 FQGTGA. This CDR3 is 13 amino acids long. The CDR3 coding sequence is TGTGCCAGCAGCTTAAGCCAGACAGATACGCAGTATTTT. This gives the protein CASSLSQTDTQYF. The complete variable domain, with remaining parts taken from reference TRBV7-3 and TRBJ2-3, reads GAGVSQTPSNKVTEKGKYVELRCDPISGHTALYWYRQSLGQGPEFLIYFQGTGAADDSGLPNDRFFAVRPEGSVSTLKIQRTERGDSAVYLCASSLSQTDTQYFGPGTRLTVL.

J is TRBJ1-5 and V is TRBV7-6, with no clear D. The CDR3 length is 14 residues. CDR1 is SGHVS, CDR2 FNYEAQ, per germline. V was pared by 1 base and J by 10 bases, with 14 bases between. The CDR3 coding sequence is TGTGCCAGCAGCTTAGGAGGAGGATCCGGACCCCAGCATTTT. Translation: CASSLGGGSGPQHF.

This clonotype was observed a handful of times. This chain connects TRBV5-1 to TRBJ2-1, with 11 bases that match TRBD1. Germline values: CDR1 SGHRS, CDR2 YFSETQ. The CDR3 is 17 residues long. The junction had 8 bases not matched to a gene; V was cut back by 5 bases and J by 1 base. The CDR3 spells CASRDRGLSSSYNEQFF. CDR3 coding DNA: TGCGCCAGCAGGGACAGGGGGCTGTCTTCGTCCTACAATGAGCAGTTCTTC.

This clonotype was counted many times. The J gene is TRBJ2-7, the V gene TRBV5-6; a weak D match, TRBD2 (5 bases). Germline values: CDR1 SGHDT, CDR2 YYEEEE. The CDR3 spans 11 residues. Deletions cut 5 bases from V and 7 bases from J, with 10 bases between. CDR3 nucleotide sequence: TGTGCCAGCAGTTCCACTAGGGAGCAGTACTTC. Translation gives CASSSTREQYF.